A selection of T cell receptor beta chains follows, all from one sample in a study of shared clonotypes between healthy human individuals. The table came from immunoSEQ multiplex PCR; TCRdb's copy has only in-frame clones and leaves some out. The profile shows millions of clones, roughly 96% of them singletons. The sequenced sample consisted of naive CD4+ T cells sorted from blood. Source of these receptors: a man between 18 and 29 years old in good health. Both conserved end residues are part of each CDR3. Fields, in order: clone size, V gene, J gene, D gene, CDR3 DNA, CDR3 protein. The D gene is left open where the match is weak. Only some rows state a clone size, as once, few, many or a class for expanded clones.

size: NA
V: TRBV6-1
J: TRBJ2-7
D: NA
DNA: TGTGCCAGCAGTGAGACAGCGCTCGAGCAGTACTTC
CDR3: CASSETALEQYF

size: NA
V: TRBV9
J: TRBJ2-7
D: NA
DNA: TGTGCCAGCAGCTCCTCGGGGTACGAGCAGTACTTC
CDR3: CASSSSGYEQYF

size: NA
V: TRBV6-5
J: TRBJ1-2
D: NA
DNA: TGTGCCAGCACCAAAACGGCGGGAAACTATGGCTACACCTTC
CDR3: CASTKTAGNYGYTF

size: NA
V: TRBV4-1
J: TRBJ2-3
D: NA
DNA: TGCGCCAGCAGCCAAGTGGGGGTAACTGGGGGAGATACGCAGTATTTT
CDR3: CASSQVGVTGGDTQYF

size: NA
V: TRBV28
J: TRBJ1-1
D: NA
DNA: TGTGCCAGCAGTTTCCCCGTGGGGGTTGACACTGAAGCTTTCTTT
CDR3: CASSFPVGVDTEAFF

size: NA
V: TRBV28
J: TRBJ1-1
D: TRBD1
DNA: TGTGCCAGCAGTCCCTCCCGAGGACAGGGGGCCGCCGCTTTCTTT
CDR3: CASSPSRGQGAAAFF

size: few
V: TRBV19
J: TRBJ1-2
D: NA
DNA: TGTGCCAGTAGTATGGGAGCTCCCCCCATGCGAGGCTACACCTTC
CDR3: CASSMGAPPMRGYTF

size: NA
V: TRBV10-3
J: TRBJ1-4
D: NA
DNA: TGTGCCATCAGTGAGTCGGCAACAGGTGGGGAAAAACTGTTTTTT
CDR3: CAISESATGGEKLFF

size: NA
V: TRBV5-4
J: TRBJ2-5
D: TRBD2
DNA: TGTGCCAGCAGCCCCGGGGGACTAGCGGGGCAAGAGACCCAGTACTTC
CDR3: CASSPGGLAGQETQYF

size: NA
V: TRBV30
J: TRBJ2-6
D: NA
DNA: TGTGCCTGTGCAACTGGGGCCAACGTCCTGACTTTC
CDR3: CACATGANVLTF

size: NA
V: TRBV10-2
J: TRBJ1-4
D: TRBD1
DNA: TGCGCCAGCAGGGGGACAGGGGGTAACTCTAATGAAAAACTGTTTTTT
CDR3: CASRGTGGNSNEKLFF